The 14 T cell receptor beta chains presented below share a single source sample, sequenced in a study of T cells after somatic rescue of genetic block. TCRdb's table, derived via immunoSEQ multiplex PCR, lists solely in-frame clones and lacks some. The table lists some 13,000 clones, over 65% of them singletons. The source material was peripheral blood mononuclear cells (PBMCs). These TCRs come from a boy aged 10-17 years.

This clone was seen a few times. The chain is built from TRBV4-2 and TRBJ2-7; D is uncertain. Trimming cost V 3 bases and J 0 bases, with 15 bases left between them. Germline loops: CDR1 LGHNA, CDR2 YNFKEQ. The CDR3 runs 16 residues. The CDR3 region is CASSQLYGTGSYEQYF. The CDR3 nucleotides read TGTGCCAGCAGCCAGCTATATGGAACGGGCTCCTACGAGCAGTACTTC.

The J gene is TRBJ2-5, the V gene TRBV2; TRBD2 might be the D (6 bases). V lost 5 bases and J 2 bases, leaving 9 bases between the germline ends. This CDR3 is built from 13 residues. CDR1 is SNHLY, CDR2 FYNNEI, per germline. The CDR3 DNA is TGTGCCAGCAGTAGGGACTTGCAAGAGACCCAGTACTTC. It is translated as CASSRDLQETQYF.

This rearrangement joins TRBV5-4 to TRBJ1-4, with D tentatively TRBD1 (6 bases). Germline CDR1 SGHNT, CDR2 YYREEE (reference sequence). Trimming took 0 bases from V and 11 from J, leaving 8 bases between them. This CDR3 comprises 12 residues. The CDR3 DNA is TGTGCCAGCAGCTTGGCCGGACAGAAACTGTTTTTT. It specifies CASSLAGQKLFF.

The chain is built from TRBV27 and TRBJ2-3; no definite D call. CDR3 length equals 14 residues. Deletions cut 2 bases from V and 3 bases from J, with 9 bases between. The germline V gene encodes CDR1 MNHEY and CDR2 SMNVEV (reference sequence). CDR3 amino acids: CASSLNSGTDTQYF. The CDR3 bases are TGTGCCAGCAGTTTAAACTCCGGGACAGATACGCAGTATTTT.

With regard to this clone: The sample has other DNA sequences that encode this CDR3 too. The CDR3 coding sequence is TGTGCCAGCTCACGGTACCAAGAGACCCAGTACTTC. This sequence encodes CASSRYQETQYF. The V call is TRBV18, the J call TRBJ2-5; D not certain. CDR1 KGHSH and CDR2 LQKENI come from the germline V gene. The CDR3 is 12 residues long. With 4 bases removed from V and 0 bases from J, the gap between germline ends came to 3 bases.

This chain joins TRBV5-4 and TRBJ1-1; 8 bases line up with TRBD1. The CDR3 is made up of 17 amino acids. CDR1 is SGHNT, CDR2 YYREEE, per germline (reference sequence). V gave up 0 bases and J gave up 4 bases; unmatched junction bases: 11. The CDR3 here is CASSLDTRGRVSTEAFF. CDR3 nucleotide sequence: TGTGCCAGCAGCTTGGATACCAGGGGGCGCGTTTCCACTGAAGCTTTCTTT.

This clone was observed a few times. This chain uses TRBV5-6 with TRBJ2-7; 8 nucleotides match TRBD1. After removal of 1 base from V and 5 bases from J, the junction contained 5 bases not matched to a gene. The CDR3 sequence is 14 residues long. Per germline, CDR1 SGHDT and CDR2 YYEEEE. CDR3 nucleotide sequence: TGTGCCAGCAGCTTGAGGACAGGGATCCACGAGCAGTACTTC. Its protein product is CASSLRTGIHEQYF.

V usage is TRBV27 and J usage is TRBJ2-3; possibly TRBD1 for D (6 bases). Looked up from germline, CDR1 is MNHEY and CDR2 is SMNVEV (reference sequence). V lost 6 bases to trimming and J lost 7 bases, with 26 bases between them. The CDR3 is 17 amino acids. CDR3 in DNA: TGTGCCAGCAGGCCGAGGGGGAGCAATCCTAGCTGTTATACGCAGTATTTT. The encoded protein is CASRPRGSNPSCYTQYF.

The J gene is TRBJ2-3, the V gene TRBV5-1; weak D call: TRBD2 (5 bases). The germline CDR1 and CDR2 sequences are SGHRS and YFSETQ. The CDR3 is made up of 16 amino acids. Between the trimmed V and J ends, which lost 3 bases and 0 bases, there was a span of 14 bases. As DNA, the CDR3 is TGCGCCAGCAGCTCCTGGAGAGCGGTGAGCACAGATACGCAGTATTTT. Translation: CASSSWRAVSTDTQYF.

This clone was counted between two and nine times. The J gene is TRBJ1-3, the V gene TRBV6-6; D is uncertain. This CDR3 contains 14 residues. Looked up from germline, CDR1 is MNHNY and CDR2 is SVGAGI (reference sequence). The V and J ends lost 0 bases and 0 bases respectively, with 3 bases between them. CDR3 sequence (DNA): TGTGCCAGCAGTTACTCGGCCTCTGGAAACACCATATATTTT. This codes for CASSYSASGNTIYF.

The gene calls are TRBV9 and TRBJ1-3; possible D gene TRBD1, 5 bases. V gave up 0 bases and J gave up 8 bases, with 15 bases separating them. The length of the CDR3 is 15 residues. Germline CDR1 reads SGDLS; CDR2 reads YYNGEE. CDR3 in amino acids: CASSVEGSTLDTIYF. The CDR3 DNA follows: TGTGCCAGCAGCGTAGAGGGGTCGACACTCGACACCATATATTTT.

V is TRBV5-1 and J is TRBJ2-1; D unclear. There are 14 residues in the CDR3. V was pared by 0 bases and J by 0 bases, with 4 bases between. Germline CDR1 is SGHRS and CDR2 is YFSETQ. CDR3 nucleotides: TGCGCCAGCAGCTTGGGAGCCTCCTACAATGAGCAGTTCTTC. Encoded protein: CASSLGASYNEQFF.

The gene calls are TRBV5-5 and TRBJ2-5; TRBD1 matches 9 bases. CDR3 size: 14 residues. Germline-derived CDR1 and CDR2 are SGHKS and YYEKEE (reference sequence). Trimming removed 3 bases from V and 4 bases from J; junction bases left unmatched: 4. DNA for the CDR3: TGTGCCAGCAGCTCCGGGACAGGGATAGAGACCCAGTACTTC. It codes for CASSSGTGIETQYF.

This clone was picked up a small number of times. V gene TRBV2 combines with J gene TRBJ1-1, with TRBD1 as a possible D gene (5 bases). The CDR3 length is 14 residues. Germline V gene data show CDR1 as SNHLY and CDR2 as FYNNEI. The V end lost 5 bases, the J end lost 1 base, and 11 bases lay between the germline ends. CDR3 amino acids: CASSRVGANTEAFF. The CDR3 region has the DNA TGTGCCAGCAGTAGGGTTGGGGCGAACACTGAAGCTTTCTTT.